This section outlines one TCR beta chain sequence together with its context. Its antigen is currently unknown. Naive CD8 isolation took CD45RO-negative cells positively selected for CCR7 and excluded terminally differentiated effector memory CD45RA+ cells. It was across several immunoSEQ plates that each subset's genomic DNA was evenly split. Approximately 200 ng DNA, around 30,000 T cell genomes, went into each sorted-subset replicate PCR. Some clones are missing from TCRdb's copy, which holds only in-frame ones; the method was immunoSEQ multiplex PCR. The sample yields about 2 million clones, 85% to 95% seen once. This sample was included in a study of shared clonotypes between healthy human individuals. Points from the study as a whole: Generation of non-shared clonotypes was less probable than generation of clonotypes shared by all four donors.

Trimming shortened V by 6 bases and J by 1 base, and 15 bases separated the two germline ends. The CDR3 is 15 amino acids. The germline V gene has CDR1 MNHEY and CDR2 SMNVEV (reference sequence). The sequence derives from a man in his late teens or twenties in good health. Sequencing used naive CD8+ T cells sorted from blood. The chain carries TRBV27 and TRBJ2-5; D might be TRBD2 (6 bases). The CDR3 spells CASSPRNGGQETQYF. The CDR3 DNA reads as TGTGCCAGCAGCCCGAGGAACGGGGGCCAAGAGACCCAGTACTTC.